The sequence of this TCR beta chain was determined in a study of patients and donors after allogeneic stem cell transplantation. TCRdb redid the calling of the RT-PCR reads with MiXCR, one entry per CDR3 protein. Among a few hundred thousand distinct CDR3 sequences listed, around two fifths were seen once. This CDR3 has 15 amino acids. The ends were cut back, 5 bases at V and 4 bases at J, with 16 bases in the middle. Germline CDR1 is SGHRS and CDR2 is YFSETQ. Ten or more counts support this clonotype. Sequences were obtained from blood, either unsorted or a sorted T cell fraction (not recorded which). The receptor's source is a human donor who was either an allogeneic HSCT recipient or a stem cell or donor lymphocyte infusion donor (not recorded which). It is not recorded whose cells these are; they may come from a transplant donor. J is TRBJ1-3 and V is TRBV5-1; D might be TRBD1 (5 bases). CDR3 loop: CASRTDTLGGNTIYF. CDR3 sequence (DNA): TGCGCCAGCAGGACGGACACCTTGGGAGGAAACACCATATATTTT.